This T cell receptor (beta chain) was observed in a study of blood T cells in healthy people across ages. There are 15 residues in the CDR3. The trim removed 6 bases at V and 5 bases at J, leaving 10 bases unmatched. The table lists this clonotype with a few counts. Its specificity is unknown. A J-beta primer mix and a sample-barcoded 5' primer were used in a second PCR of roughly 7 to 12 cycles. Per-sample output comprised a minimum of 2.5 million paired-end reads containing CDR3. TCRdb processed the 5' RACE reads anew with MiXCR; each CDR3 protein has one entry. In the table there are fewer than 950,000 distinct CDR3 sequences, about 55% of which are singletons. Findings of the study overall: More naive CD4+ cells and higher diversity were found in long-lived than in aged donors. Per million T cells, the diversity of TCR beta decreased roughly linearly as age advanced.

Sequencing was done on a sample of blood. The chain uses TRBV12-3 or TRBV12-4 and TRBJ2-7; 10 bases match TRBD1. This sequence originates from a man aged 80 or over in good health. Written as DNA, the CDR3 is TGTGCCAGCAGAGCACCGGGACAGGGGCCCCACGAGCAGTACTTC. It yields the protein CASRAPGQGPHEQYF.